The 15 T cell receptor beta chains reported below all come from one sample, sequenced in a study of memory CD4+ T cells and cytomegalovirus serostatus. Sequencing used immunoSEQ multiplex PCR; TCRdb keeps in-frame clones, though not all of them. The sample holds 55,000 to 75,000 clones, approximately 85% seen once. The sort gate was single viable CD3+CD4+CD8-CD45RO+ cells for memory CD4+ T cells. Material: memory CD4+ T cells from blood. These receptors originate from an adult in good health and CMV-seronegative.

The chain couples TRBV19 to TRBJ2-2; TRBD2 might be the D (5 bases). The length of the CDR3 is 14 residues. Trimming removed 5 bases from V and 7 bases from J, with 14 bases in between. The V gene's germline CDR1 is LNHDA and CDR2 SQIVND (reference sequence). The CDR3 region is CASSLGPGYGELFF. The CDR3, as DNA: TGTGCCAGTAGTCTAGGCCCGGGGTACGGGGAGCTGTTTTTT.

The CDR3 loop is CSVASPGTGELFF. In DNA form, the CDR3 reads TGCAGCGTTGCGTCCCCGGGCACCGGGGAGCTGTTTTTT. V and J are TRBV29-1 and TRBJ2-2, with no clear D. The germline V gene has CDR1 SQVTM and CDR2 ANQGSEA. V dropped 4 bases and J dropped 4 bases, with 10 bases sitting between them. CDR3 length equals 13 residues.

Note on this clone: Other DNA sequences of this sample code for an identical CDR3. The V and J genes are TRBV5-1 and TRBJ1-1; no definite D call. Germline CDR1 and CDR2: SGHRS and YFSETQ. The CDR3 covers 14 residues. V was trimmed by 4 bases and J by 1 base, leaving 11 bases between them. The CDR3 spells CASSLGGGNTEAFF. Written as DNA, the CDR3 is TGCGCCAGCAGCCTCGGCGGTGGGAACACTGAAGCTTTCTTT.

The chain employs TRBV29-1 and TRBJ1-5; D is perhaps TRBD1 (5 bases). Trimming pared 6 bases from V and 2 bases from J, leaving 11 bases between. Germline CDR1 reads SQVTM; CDR2 reads ANQGSEA. This CDR3 has 13 amino acids. CDR3 coding DNA: TGCAGCGTCGTACAGGAGCGCAATCAGCCCCAGCATTTT. Protein sequence: CSVVQERNQPQHF. The full variable domain, with the rest looked up from reference TRBV29-1 and TRBJ1-5, is SAVISQKPSRDICQRGTSLTIQCQVDSQVTMMFWYRQQPGQSLTLIATANQGSEATYESGFVIDKFPISRPNLTFSTLTVSNMSPEDSSIYLCSVVQERNQPQHFGDGTRLSIL.

This chain joins TRBV5-1 and TRBJ2-1; 8 positions match TRBD2. There are 15 residues in the CDR3. Trimming took 4 bases from V and 5 from J; bases not matched to a gene: 8. CDR1 is SGHRS and CDR2 is YFSETQ in the germline V gene. CDR3 region: CASSPPGGLDNEQFF. CDR3 DNA sequence: TGCGCCAGCAGCCCGCCGGGGGGGCTGGACAATGAGCAGTTCTTC.

The CDR3 sequence is CASSEKSYGYTF. CDR3 DNA: TGTGCCAGCAGCGAAAAGAGCTATGGCTACACCTTC. The chain couples TRBV6-4 to TRBJ1-2; no reliable D call. This CDR3 spans 12 amino acids. V shed 6 bases and J shed 4 bases, with 9 bases lying between them. Germline CDR1 is MRHNA and CDR2 is SNTAGT.

This chain joins TRBV27 and TRBJ1-3; D is uncertain. The CDR3 has 14 residues. Germline CDR1 MNHEY, CDR2 SMNVEV (reference sequence). V dropped 6 bases and J dropped 0 bases, with 9 bases sitting between them. CDR3: CASRRLGSGNTIYF. The CDR3 DNA is TGTGCCAGCAGGAGACTCGGCTCTGGAAACACCATATATTTT.

The chain employs TRBV2 and TRBJ1-2, with D unresolved. From germline, CDR1 is SNHLY and CDR2 FYNNEI. The CDR3 is 12 amino acids. V was pared by 5 bases and J by 2 bases, with 6 bases between. CDR3 region: CASSPLNYGYTF. In DNA, the CDR3 is TGTGCCAGCAGTCCGTTGAACTATGGCTACACCTTC.

This clone has only a few counts. The rearrangement uses TRBV6-6 and TRBJ2-4; tentatively, D is TRBD1 or TRBD2 (5 bases each). Germline lookup yields CDR1 MNHNY and CDR2 SVGAGI (reference sequence). V lost 2 bases to trimming and J lost 9 bases, with 5 bases between them. The CDR3 has 11 residues. The CDR3 sequence is CASSYGGIQYF. The DNA of the CDR3 is TGTGCCAGCAGTTACGGGGGCATTCAGTACTTC.

The chain couples TRBV6-1 to TRBJ1-4, with D possibly matching TRBD1 (5 bases). The CDR3 covers 13 residues. Trimming took 6 bases from V and 8 from J, leaving 13 bases between them. CDR1 and CDR2 (germline): MNHNS, SASEGT. Here the CDR3 DNA reads TGTGCCAGCAGGGGAGGGGCGGGGGAAAAACTGTTTTTT. Translating gives CASRGGAGEKLFF.

The chain is built from TRBV5-1 and TRBJ2-5, with TRBD1 identical over 7 bases. Looked up from germline, CDR1 is SGHRS and CDR2 is YFSETQ. The CDR3 consists of 13 residues. The V and J ends lost 4 bases and 2 bases, in that order; junction bases with no gene match: 2. CDR3 sequence reads: CASSPQGQETQYF. DNA for the CDR3: TGCGCCAGCAGCCCACAGGGGCAAGAGACCCAGTACTTC.

This clone came up once. The CDR3 loop reads CASSRGDHYGYTF. CDR3 DNA sequence: TGTGCCAGCAGCAGGGGAGATCACTATGGCTACACCTTC. The V gene is TRBV25-1, the J gene TRBJ1-2, with D possibly matching TRBD1 (6 bases). CDR3 size: 13 residues. CDR1 and CDR2 (germline): MGHDK, SYGVNS. V shed 6 bases and J shed 3 bases, with 11 bases lying between them.

The chain has TRBV2 and TRBJ1-3; tentative D call: TRBD1 (5 bases). The CDR3 is 17 amino acids. V lost 3 bases, J lost 4 bases, and 19 bases lay in between. The germline CDR1 and CDR2 sequences are SNHLY and FYNNEI. CDR3 nucleotide sequence: TGTGCCAGCAGTGAGCGGGACCGGATGTTATCGGGAAACACCATATATTTT. Its translation is CASSERDRMLSGNTIYF.

The J gene is TRBJ2-5, the V gene TRBV10-2, with no clear D. The ends were cut back, 6 bases at V and 1 base at J, with 9 bases in the middle. The CDR3 consists of 13 residues. Germline CDR1 WSHSY, CDR2 SAAADI. The CDR3 DNA reads as TGCGCCAGCAGCACCAGGTCCCAAGAGACCCAGTACTTC. Encoded protein: CASSTRSQETQYF.

The CDR3 DNA is TGCGCCAGCAGCTTGGCGTGGGATGGGGTAAAAGACACTGAAGCTTTCTTT. As protein: CASSLAWDGVKDTEAFF. The genes are TRBV5-1 and TRBJ1-1, with D unclear. Germline assignment: CDR1 SGHRS and CDR2 YFSETQ. The CDR3 spans 17 residues. V dropped 0 bases and J dropped 3 bases, with 18 bases sitting between them.